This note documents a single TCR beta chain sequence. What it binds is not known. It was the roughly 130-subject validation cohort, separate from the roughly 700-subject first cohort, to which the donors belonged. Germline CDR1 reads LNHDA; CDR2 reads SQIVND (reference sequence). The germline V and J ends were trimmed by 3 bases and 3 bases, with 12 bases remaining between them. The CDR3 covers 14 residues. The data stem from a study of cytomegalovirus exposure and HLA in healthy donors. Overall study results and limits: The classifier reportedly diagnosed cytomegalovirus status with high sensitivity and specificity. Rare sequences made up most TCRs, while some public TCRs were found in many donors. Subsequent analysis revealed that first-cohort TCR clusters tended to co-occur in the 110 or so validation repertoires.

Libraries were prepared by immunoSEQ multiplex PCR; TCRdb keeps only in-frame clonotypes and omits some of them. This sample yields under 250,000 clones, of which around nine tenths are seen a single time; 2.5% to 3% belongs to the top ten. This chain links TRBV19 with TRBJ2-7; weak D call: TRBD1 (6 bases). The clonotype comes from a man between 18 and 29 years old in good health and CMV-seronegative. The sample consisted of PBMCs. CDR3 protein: CASSIYQGSYEQYF. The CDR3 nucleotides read TGTGCCAGTAGTATCTATCAGGGGAGCTACGAGCAGTACTTC.